The source of this T cell receptor (beta chain) is a study of blood T cell repertoires in COVID-19. Assay: immunoSEQ multiplex PCR; the TCRdb copy retains only in-frame clones and omits some. Among 95,000 to 110,000 clones listed, roughly 84% were seen once. The CDR3 is 15 amino acids. Germline CDR1 and CDR2: KGHDR and SFDVKD. V dropped 5 bases and J dropped 5; count of bases not matched to a gene: 6. This TCR derives from a man aged 55 to 70 with acute or convalescent COVID-19. Sequencing was done on a sample of peripheral blood. J is TRBJ2-1 and V is TRBV24-1; TRBD2 matches at 9 bases. The CDR3 nucleotides are TGTGCCACCAGTGCGGCTAGCGGGGCTAACAATGAGCAGTTCTTC. This translates into CATSAASGANNEQFF.